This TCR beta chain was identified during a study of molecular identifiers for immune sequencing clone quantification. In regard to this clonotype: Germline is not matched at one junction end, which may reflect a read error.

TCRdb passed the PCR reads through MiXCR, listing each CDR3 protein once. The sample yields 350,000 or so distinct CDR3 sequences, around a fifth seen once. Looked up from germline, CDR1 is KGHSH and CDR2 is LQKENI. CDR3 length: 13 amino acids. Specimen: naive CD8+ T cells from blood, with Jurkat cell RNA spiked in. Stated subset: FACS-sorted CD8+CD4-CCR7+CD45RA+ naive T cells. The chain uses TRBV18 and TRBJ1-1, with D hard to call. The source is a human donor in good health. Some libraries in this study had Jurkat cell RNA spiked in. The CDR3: CASSPPVNTGAFF. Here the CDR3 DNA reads TGTGCCAGCTCTCCACCGGTGAACACTGGAGCTTTCTTT.